The clone carrying this TCR beta chain was seen only a few times. These data are taken from a study of immune evolution from preneoplasia to lung adenocarcinoma. Trimming cost V 4 bases and J 7 bases, with 17 bases left between them. There are 15 residues in the CDR3. Germline loops: CDR1 MNHEY, CDR2 SMNVEV (reference sequence). Profiling relied on immunoSEQ multiplex PCR, and the TCRdb table lists in-frame clones only, not all of them. The top ten hold 3% to 4% of the sample, which has approximately 11,000 clones, 82% seen once. Between the mid-2010s and the late 2010s, patients underwent resection in Japan or China.

The V gene is TRBV27, the J gene TRBJ2-1; TRBD1 is a possible D gene (6 bases). Sequencing was carried out using FFPE minimally invasive lung adenocarcinoma tissue. This receptor was obtained from a person between 65 and 79 years old with lung adenocarcinoma. The CDR3 sequence is CASSSAQGWMNEQFF. The CDR3 region has the DNA TGTGCCAGCAGTTCAGCACAGGGTTGGATGAATGAGCAGTTCTTC.